Many counts were recorded for the clone carrying this TCR beta chain. The record originates from a study of blood T cells in healthy people across ages. Per germline, CDR1 MDHEN and CDR2 SYDVKM. This CDR3 is 13 amino acids long. Trimming took off 4 bases at V and 9 bases at J, with 13 bases between the two ends. Primers used in a second PCR of about 7 to 12 cycles were a sample-barcoded 5' primer and a J-beta primer mix. TCRdb reprocessed the 5' RACE reads via MiXCR and lists one record per CDR3 protein. The profile shows some 940,000 distinct CDR3 sequences, 25% to 30% of them singletons. In addition, the sample was reused for a study of T cells of mothers and their children. As reported in that work: Relative to unrelated pairs, biologically related mother-child dyads exhibited marginally greater, non-significant overlap.

The sample taken for sequencing was blood. V gene TRBV28 combines with J gene TRBJ1-5, with a weak D call TRBD1 (6 bases). The source of this sequence is a woman in her 40s in good health. DNA for the CDR3: TGTGCCAGCAGTTCGCAGGGGTCAGGGCCCCAGCATTTT. This encodes CASSSQGSGPQHF.